This TCR beta chain appears in the sequencing data of a study of response to subunit inactivated influenza vaccine. V was clipped by 4 bases and J by 3 bases; unmatched bases: 8. Germline V gene lookup returns CDR1 KGHSH and CDR2 LQKENI. The CDR3 runs to 16 residues. TCRdb analysed the RT-PCR reads with MiXCR anew, one entry per CDR3 protein. The data contain a few hundred thousand distinct CDR3 sequences, over 9% of them singletons. These records were also assigned to another study, of T cells expressing NK-cell markers. From that paper: UMI-tagged 5'RACE template switching yielded the TCR beta cDNA. The eight sequenced donors comprised seven who were HCMV-seropositive and one who was seronegative.

The source of this sequence is a man aged 45-65 years who received an inactivated influenza vaccine. The source material was PBMCs from blood, sampled on the day of vaccination. The J gene is TRBJ2-2, the V gene TRBV18; TRBD2 aligns across 7 bases. The CDR3 coding sequence is TGTGCCAGCTCACTTCTAGCGGTTGGCTACACCGGGGAGCTGTTTTTT. This codes for CASSLLAVGYTGELFF.